This T cell receptor beta chain was recovered during a study of shared clonotypes between healthy human individuals. Study observations and caveats: Few donors limited the genetic and exposure-history diversity represented.

J lost 4 bases, V lost 0 bases, and 9 bases had no gene match. The CDR3 is made up of 16 amino acids. CDR1 and CDR2 from the germline V gene are SGHRS and YFSETQ. TCRdb's table, derived via immunoSEQ multiplex PCR, lists solely in-frame clones and lacks some. This sample yields about 2.3 million clones, of which more than 85% are seen a single time; 0.39% belongs to the top ten. As to this clone: Its matching antigen is unknown.

The chain joins TRBV5-1 to TRBJ2-5; 7 bases are shared with TRBD1. The receptor's source is a man aged 18 to 35 in good health. Some clones in this sample may be carry-over from other donors' samples. Sequencing was done on a sample of naive CD4+ T cells from PBMCs. The subset here: CD45RA+ positively selected. CDR3: CASSLGRGGMVETQYF. The CDR3 DNA is TGCGCCAGCAGCTTGGGTAGAGGGGGCATGGTAGAGACCCAGTACTTC.